What follows are 17 T cell receptor beta chains derived from one specimen sequenced in a study of a mutant IDH1 vaccine in newly diagnosed glioma. Time point here: week 47, end of study. In the vaccine, a single dose held 300 ug of the mutant IDH1 20-mer peptide, along with topical imiquimod. The protocol was immunoSEQ multiplex PCR, while the TCRdb copy is restricted to in-frame clones and leaves out a portion. This sample carries approximately 50,000 clones, under 85% of them seen once, and the ten largest clones take about 3.3%. Their specific antigens are unknown. The material sequenced was PBMCs, taken from a glioma patient whose treatment included an IDH1 peptide vaccine. The origin of the receptors is a woman in her forties or fifties with glioma.

This clone came up once. The V gene is TRBV11-1, the J gene TRBJ2-1; 8 bases are shared with TRBD2. Germline values: CDR1 SGHAT, CDR2 FQDESV (reference sequence). The length of the CDR3 is 14 residues. V was clipped by 4 bases and J by 5 bases; unmatched bases: 4. The CDR3 loop is CASSSGGGHNEQFF. In DNA form, the CDR3 reads TGTGCCAGCAGCTCCGGGGGGGGCCACAATGAGCAGTTCTTC.

The chain has TRBV5-1 and TRBJ1-6; unclear D gene. Between the trimmed V and J ends, which lost 4 bases and 10 bases, there was a span of 15 bases. The CDR3 is 14 amino acids. Germline V CDR1 and CDR2: SGHRS, YFSETQ. CDR3 DNA sequence: TGCGCCAGCAGCCTAGCATGGGAGGGATCACCCCTCCACTTT. Translation gives CASSLAWEGSPLHF. Drawing the rest from reference TRBV5-1 and TRBJ1-6, the complete variable domain is KAGVTQTPRYLIKTRGQQVTLSCSPISGHRSVSWYQQTPGQGLQFLFEYFSETQRNKGNFPGRFSGRQFSNSRSEMNVSTLELGDSALYLCASSLAWEGSPLHFGNGTRLTVT.

The CDR3 here is CASSQDPRGQQFF. CDR3 DNA: TGCGCCAGCAGCCAAGATCCCCGGGGCCAGCAGTTCTTC. The chain carries TRBV4-1 and TRBJ2-1, with D possibly called TRBD1 or TRBD2 (5 bases each). CDR1 MGHRA and CDR2 YSYEKL come from the germline V gene. This CDR3 spans 13 amino acids. The V and J ends lost 0 bases and 11 bases respectively, with 11 bases between them.

This clone showed up just a few times. The chain links TRBV6-1 to TRBJ1-2; D call uncertain. V was pared by 6 bases and J by 3 bases, with 11 bases between. CDR1 and CDR2 (germline): MNHNS, SASEGT. The CDR3 runs to 13 residues. The CDR3 nucleotides are TGTGCCAGCAGCCTGTTTGGGGACTATGGCTACACCTTC. It translates to CASSLFGDYGYTF.

The chain couples TRBV7-6 to TRBJ2-7, with 8 nucleotides matching TRBD2. The CDR3 consists of 14 residues. Germline V gene data show CDR1 as SGHVS and CDR2 as FNYEAQ. V dropped 0 bases and J dropped 4; count of bases not matched to a gene: 2. The CDR3 loop is CASSLASGGYEQYF. CDR3 bases: TGTGCCAGCAGCTTAGCGTCGGGGGGGTACGAGCAGTACTTC. The entire variable domain, with the rest obtained from reference TRBV7-6 and TRBJ2-7, is as follows: GAGVSQSPRYKVTKRGQDVALRCDPISGHVSLYWYRQALGQGPEFLTYFNYEAQQDKSGLPNDRFSAERPEGSISTLTIQRTEQRDSAMYRCASSLASGGYEQYFGPGTRLTVT.

The chain carries TRBV7-9 and TRBJ1-5; D call uncertain. The V end was cut by 0 bases, the J end by 6 bases, with 9 bases between. The CDR3 has 14 residues. Germline CDR1 SEHNR, CDR2 FQNEAQ (reference sequence). CDR3 region: CASSLAASAQPQHF. The CDR3 region has the DNA TGTGCCAGCAGCTTAGCTGCGTCGGCTCAGCCCCAGCATTTT. Full variable domain (outside the CDR3, taken from reference TRBV7-9 and TRBJ1-5): DTGVSQNPRHKITKRGQNVTFRCDPISEHNRLYWYRQTLGQGPEFLTYFQNEAQLEKSRLLSDRFSAERPKGSFSTLEIQRTEQGDSAMYLCASSLAASAQPQHFGDGTRLSIL.

The gene calls are TRBV7-2 and TRBJ1-5, with D possibly being TRBD1 (5 bases). In germline, CDR1 is SGHTA, CDR2 FQGNSA. The CDR3 spans 14 residues. V gave up 5 bases and J gave up 6 bases, with 14 bases separating them. CDR3 residues: CASSRYQGAQPQHF. The CDR3 DNA reads as TGTGCCAGCAGCCGTTACCAGGGTGCTCAGCCCCAGCATTTT.

The rearrangement uses TRBV19 and TRBJ1-2, with a weak D call TRBD1 (6 bases). Germline V gene lookup returns CDR1 LNHDA and CDR2 SQIVND (reference sequence). CDR3 length: 13 residues. Trimming cost V 4 bases and J 8 bases, with 14 bases left between them. The CDR3: CASSTPQGRGYTF. The DNA of the CDR3 is TGTGCCAGTAGTACCCCCCAGGGGCGAGGCTACACCTTC.

The rearrangement uses TRBV6-4 and TRBJ2-1; a possible D gene is TRBD1 (5 bases). V lost 1 base and J lost 9, with 13 bases in between. The CDR3 sequence is 14 residues long. CDR1 and CDR2 (germline): MRHNA, SNTAGT. CDR3 DNA sequence: TGTGCCAGCAGTGACTTAGGGGATGGGGTTGAGCAGTTCTTC. Its translation is CASSDLGDGVEQFF.

This chain joins TRBV27 and TRBJ2-1, with 7 positions matching TRBD2. Trimming removed 0 bases from V and 8 bases from J; junction bases left unmatched: 4. The CDR3 is 14 amino acids. From germline, CDR1 is MNHEY and CDR2 SMNVEV (reference sequence). The CDR3 reads CASSLSGGWDEQFF. DNA of the CDR3: TGTGCCAGCAGTTTATCCGGGGGGTGGGATGAGCAGTTCTTC.

For this clone: One end of the junction is discordant with germline, which a read error may explain. V usage is TRBV2 and J usage is TRBJ1-4, with 11 positions matching TRBD1. The CDR3 loop spans 14 amino acids. CDR1 and CDR2 from the germline V gene are SNHLY and FYNNEI. Written as DNA, the CDR3 is TGTGCCAGCAGTGAAAGTTATTCGGACAGGGGGCTTGCTTTT. This gives the protein CASSESYSDRGLAF.

The CDR3 reads CASSEPAGAANYGYTF. CDR3 DNA: TGTGCCAGCAGTGAACCTGCTGGGGCGGCGAACTATGGCTACACCTTC. This rearrangement joins TRBV6-1 to TRBJ1-2; tentatively, D is TRBD1 (5 bases). The V end was cut by 2 bases, the J end by 2 bases, with 15 bases between. The CDR3 runs 16 residues. The germline CDR1 and CDR2 sequences are MNHNS and SASEGT.

This clone appeared a few times. This rearrangement joins TRBV7-9 to TRBJ1-2, with D hard to call. This CDR3 region has 13 residues. Germline-derived CDR1 and CDR2 are SEHNR and FQNEAQ (reference sequence). V lost 5 bases and J lost 2, with 9 bases in between. The CDR3 DNA is TGTGCCAGCAGCCTGAGTAAGAACTATGGCTACACCTTC. It specifies CASSLSKNYGYTF.

V usage is TRBV10-3 and J usage is TRBJ2-3, with D possibly TRBD1 on 5 matching bases. The V gene's germline CDR1 is ENHRY and CDR2 SYGVKD. The CDR3 has 14 amino acids. The germline V and J ends were trimmed by 7 bases and 0 bases, with 11 bases remaining between them. CDR3 in DNA: TGTGCCATCAAGACAGATCTTAGCACAGATACGCAGTATTTT. Translated: CAIKTDLSTDTQYF.

The chain recombines TRBV19 with TRBJ1-6; TRBD1 aligns across 7 bases. CDR3 length equals 15 residues. From germline, CDR1 is LNHDA and CDR2 SQIVND (reference sequence). Unmatched junction bases numbered 6, after V lost 2 bases and J lost 8 bases. The CDR3 loop is CASSIIRDRDSPLHF. CDR3 nucleotide sequence: TGTGCCAGTAGTATAATCCGGGACAGAGATTCACCCCTCCACTTT.

The chain couples TRBV6-5 to TRBJ1-2, with D possibly TRBD1 on 5 matching bases. Per the germline V gene, CDR1 is MNHEY and CDR2 is SVGAGI. This CDR3 comprises 16 residues. The ends were cut back, 2 bases at V and 1 base at J, with 14 bases in the middle. CDR3 amino acids: CASSYLGGRINYGYTF. The CDR3 DNA reads as TGTGCCAGCAGTTACCTCGGGGGGAGAATTAACTATGGCTACACCTTC.

This clone was counted once. V and J are TRBV27 and TRBJ2-1, with D maybe TRBD2 (7 bases). The CDR3 consists of 17 residues. The V gene's germline CDR1 is MNHEY and CDR2 SMNVEV (reference sequence). Trimming removed 6 bases from V and 2 bases from J, with 20 bases in between. The CDR3 DNA reads as TGTGCCAGCAGCGTCAGGGGAAGCGGGGCCACCTACAATGAGCAGTTCTTC. Translating gives CASSVRGSGATYNEQFF.